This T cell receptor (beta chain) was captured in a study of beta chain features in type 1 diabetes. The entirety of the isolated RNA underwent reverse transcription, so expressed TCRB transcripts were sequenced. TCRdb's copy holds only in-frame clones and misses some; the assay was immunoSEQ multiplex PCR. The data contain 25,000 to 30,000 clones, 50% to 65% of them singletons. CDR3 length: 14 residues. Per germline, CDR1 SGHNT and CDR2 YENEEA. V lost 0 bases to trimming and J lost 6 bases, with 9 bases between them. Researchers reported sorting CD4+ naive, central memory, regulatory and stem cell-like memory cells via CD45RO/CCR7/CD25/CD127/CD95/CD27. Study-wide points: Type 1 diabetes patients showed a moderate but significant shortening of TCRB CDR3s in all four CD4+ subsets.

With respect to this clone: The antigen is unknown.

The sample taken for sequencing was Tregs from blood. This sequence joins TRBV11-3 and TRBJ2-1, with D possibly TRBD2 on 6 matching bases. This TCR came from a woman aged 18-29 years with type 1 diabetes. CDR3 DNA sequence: TGTGCCAGCAGCTTAGAAGCCGGGGGCAATGAGCAGTTCTTC. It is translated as CASSLEAGGNEQFF.